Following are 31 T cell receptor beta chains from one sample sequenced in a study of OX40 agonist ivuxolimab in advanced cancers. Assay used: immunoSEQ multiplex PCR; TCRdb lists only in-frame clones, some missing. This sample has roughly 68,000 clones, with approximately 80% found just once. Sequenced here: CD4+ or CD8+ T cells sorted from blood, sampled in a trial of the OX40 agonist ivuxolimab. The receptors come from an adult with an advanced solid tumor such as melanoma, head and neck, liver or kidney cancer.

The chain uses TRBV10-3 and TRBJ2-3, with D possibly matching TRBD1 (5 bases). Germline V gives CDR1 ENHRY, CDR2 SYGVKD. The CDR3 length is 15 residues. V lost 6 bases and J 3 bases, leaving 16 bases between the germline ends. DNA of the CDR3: TGTGCCATCAGAAGGGGCTCATCCCGGACAGATACGCAGTATTTT. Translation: CAIRRGSSRTDTQYF.

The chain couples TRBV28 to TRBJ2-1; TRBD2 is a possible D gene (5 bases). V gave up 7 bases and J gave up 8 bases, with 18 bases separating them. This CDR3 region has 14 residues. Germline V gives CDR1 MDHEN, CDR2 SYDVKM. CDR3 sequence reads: CASNVPKAVDEQFF. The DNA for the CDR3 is TGTGCCAGCAATGTCCCAAAAGCGGTAGATGAGCAGTTCTTC.

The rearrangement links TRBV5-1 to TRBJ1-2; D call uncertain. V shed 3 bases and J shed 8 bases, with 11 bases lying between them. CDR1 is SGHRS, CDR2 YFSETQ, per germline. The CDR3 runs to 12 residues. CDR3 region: CASSYYRRGYTF. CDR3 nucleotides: TGCGCCAGCAGCTACTACCGAAGAGGCTACACCTTC. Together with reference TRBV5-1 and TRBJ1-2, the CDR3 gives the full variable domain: KAGVTQTPRYLIKTRGQQVTLSCSPISGHRSVSWYQQTPGQGLQFLFEYFSETQRNKGNFPGRFSGRQFSNSRSEMNVSTLELGDSALYLCASSYYRRGYTFGSGTRLTVV.

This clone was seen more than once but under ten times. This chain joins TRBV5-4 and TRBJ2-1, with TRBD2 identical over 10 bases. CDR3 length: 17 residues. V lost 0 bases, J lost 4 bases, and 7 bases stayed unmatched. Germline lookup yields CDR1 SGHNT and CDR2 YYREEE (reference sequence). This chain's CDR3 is CASSLASGAGGYNEQFF. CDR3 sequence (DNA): TGTGCCAGCAGCTTGGCCTCGGGAGCGGGAGGGTACAATGAGCAGTTCTTC.

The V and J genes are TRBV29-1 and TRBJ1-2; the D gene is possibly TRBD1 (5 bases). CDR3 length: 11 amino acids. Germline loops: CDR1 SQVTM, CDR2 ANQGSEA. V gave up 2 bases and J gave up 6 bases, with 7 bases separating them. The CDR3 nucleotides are TGCAGCGTTGAACAGGGTCATGGCTACACCTTC. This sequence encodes CSVEQGHGYTF.

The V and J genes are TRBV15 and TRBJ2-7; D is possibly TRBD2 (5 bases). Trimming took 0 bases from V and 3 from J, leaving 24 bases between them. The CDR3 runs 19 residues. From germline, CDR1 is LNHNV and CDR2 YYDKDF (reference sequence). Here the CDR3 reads CATSRDGGRHKEINYEQYF. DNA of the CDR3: TGTGCCACCAGCAGAGATGGAGGCAGGCACAAGGAAATAAACTACGAGCAGTACTTC.

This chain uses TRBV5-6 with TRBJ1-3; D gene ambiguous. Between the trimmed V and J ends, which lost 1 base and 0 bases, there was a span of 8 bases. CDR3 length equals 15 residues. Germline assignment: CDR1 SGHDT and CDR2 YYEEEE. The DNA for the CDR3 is TGTGCCAGCAGCTTGCCCGAGAGCTCTGGAAACACCATATATTTT. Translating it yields CASSLPESSGNTIYF.

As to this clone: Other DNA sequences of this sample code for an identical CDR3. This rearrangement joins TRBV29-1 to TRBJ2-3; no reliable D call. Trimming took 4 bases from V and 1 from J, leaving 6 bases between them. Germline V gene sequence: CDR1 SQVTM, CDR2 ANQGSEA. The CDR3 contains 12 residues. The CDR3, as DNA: TGCAGCGTTGGAGGCGGCACAGATACGCAGTATTTT. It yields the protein CSVGGGTDTQYF.

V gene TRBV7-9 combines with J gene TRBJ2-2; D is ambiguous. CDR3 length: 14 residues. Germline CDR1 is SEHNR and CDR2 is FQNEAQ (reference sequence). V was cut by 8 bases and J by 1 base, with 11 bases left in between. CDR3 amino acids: CASPPTKNTGELFF. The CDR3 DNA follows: TGTGCCAGCCCTCCCACTAAGAACACCGGGGAGCTGTTTTTT.

CDR3 in DNA: TGTGCCATTTCTGAGGGGGGGGGTACAGATACGCAGTATTTT. Translating it yields CAISEGGGTDTQYF. The chain employs TRBV28 and TRBJ2-3, with D possibly matching TRBD2 (7 bases). Germline V gene data show CDR1 as MDHEN and CDR2 as SYDVKM. The CDR3 loop spans 14 amino acids. V was cut by 10 bases and J by 3 bases, with 17 bases left in between.

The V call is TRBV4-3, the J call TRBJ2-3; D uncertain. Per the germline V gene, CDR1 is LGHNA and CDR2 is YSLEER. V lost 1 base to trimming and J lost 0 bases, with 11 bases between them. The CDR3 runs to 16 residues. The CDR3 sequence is CASSQGRGESTDTQYF. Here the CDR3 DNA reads TGCGCCAGCAGCCAAGGCAGAGGCGAGAGCACAGATACGCAGTATTTT.

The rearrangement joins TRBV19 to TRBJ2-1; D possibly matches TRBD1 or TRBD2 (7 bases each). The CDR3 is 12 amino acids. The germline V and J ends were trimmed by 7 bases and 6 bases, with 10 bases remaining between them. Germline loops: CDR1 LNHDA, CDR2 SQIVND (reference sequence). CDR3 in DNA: TGTGCCAGTACCAGGGGGGGCAATGAGCAGTTCTTC. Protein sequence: CASTRGGNEQFF.

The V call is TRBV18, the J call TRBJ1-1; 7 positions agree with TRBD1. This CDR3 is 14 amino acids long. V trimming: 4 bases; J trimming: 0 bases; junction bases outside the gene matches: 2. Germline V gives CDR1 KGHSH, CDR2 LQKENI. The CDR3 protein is CASSRQGMNTEAFF. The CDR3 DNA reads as TGTGCCAGCTCACGACAGGGCATGAACACTGAAGCTTTCTTT.

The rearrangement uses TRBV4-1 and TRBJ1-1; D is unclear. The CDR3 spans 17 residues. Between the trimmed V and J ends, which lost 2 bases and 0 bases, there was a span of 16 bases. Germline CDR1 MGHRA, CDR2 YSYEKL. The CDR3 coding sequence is TGCGCCAGCAGCCAATTGCCCCGAGGGCAGTTGAACACTGAAGCTTTCTTT. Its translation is CASSQLPRGQLNTEAFF.

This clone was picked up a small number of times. The chain's CDR3 is CASSRIRWVGSNQPQHF. Written as DNA, the CDR3 is TGTGCCAGTAGTCGCATCAGGTGGGTAGGGAGCAATCAGCCCCAGCATTTT. The rearrangement uses TRBV19 and TRBJ1-5; no clear D gene. The V end was cut by 5 bases, the J end by 1 base, with 18 bases between. Germline V gives CDR1 LNHDA, CDR2 SQIVND (reference sequence). The CDR3 is 17 amino acids.

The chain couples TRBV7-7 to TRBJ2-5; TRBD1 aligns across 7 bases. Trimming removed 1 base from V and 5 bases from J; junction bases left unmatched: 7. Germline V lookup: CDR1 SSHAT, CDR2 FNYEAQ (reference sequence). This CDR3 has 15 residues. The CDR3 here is CASSLGTGQGETQYF. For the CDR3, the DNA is TGTGCCAGCAGCTTAGGGACAGGTCAGGGGGAGACCCAGTACTTC.

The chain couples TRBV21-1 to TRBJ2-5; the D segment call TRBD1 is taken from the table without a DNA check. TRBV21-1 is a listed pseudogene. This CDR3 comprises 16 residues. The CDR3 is CASSEAGTRGLETQYF. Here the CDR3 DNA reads TGTGCCAGCAGCGAGGCCGGGACCAGGGGTCTAGAGACCCAGTACTTC.

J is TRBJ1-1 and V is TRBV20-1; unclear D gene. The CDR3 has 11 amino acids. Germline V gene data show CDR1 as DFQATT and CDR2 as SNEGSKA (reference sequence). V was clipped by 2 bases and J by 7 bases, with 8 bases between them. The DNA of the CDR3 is TGCAGTGCTAGATATAGCCTTGAAGCTTTCTTT. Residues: CSARYSLEAFF.

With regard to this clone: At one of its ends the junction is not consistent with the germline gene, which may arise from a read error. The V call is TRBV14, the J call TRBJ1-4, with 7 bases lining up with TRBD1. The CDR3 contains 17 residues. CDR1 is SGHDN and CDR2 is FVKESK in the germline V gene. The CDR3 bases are TGTGCCAGCAGTCAAGCGATATACGAGGGGGCGAGGGAAAAACTGTTTTTT. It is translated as CASSQAIYEGAREKLFF. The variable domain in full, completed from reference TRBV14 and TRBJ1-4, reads EAGVTQFPSHSVIEKGQTVTLRCDPISGHDNLYWYRRVMGKEIKFLLHFVKESKQDESGMPNNRFLAERTGGTYSTLKVQPAELEDSGVYFCASSQAIYEGAREKLFFGSGTQLSVL.

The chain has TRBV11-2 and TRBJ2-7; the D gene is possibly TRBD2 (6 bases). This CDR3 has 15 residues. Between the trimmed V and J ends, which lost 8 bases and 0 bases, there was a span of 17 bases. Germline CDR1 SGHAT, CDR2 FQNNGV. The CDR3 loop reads CASVPMEGSSYEQYF. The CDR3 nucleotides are TGTGCCAGCGTTCCCATGGAGGGGAGCTCCTACGAGCAGTACTTC.

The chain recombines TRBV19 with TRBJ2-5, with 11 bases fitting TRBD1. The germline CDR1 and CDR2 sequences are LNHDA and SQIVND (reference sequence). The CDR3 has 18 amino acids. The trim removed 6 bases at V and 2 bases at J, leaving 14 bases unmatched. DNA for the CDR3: TGTGCCAGTAGCCTATCCCTTCGCCGGGACAGGGGGCAAGAGACCCAGTACTTC. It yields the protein CASSLSLRRDRGQETQYF.

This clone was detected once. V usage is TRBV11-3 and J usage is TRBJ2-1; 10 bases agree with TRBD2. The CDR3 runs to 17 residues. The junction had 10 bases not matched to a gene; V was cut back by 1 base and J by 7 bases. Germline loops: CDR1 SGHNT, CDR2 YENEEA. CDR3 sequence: CASSLVGLLAGRNEQFF. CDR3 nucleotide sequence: TGTGCCAGCAGCTTAGTCGGTCTACTAGCGGGAAGGAATGAGCAGTTCTTC.

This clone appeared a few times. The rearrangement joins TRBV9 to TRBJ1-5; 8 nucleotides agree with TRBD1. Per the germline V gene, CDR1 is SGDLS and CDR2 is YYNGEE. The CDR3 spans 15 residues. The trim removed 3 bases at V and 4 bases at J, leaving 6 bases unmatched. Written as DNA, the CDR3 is TGTGCCAGCAGCGCCCGGACAGGGACAAATCAGCCCCAGCATTTT. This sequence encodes CASSARTGTNQPQHF. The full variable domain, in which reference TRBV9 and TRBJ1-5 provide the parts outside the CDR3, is DSGVTQTPKHLITATGQRVTLRCSPRSGDLSVYWYQQSLDQGLQFLIQYYNGEERAKGNILERFSAQQFPDLHSELNLSSLELGDSALYFCASSARTGTNQPQHFGDGTRLSIL.

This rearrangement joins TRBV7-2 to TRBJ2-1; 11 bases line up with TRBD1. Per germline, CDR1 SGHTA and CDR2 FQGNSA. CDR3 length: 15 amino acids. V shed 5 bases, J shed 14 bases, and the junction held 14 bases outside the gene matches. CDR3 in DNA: TGTGCCAGCAGCAACGGACAGGGGGCCGGGACGCGGAAGTTCTTC. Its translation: CASSNGQGAGTRKFF. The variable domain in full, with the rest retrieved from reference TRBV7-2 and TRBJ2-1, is GAGVSQSPSNKVTEKGKDVELRCDPISGHTALYWYRQSLGQGLEFLIYFQGNSAPDKSGLPSDRFSAERTGGSVSTLTIQRTQQEDSAVYLCASSNGQGAGTRKFFGPGTRLTVL.

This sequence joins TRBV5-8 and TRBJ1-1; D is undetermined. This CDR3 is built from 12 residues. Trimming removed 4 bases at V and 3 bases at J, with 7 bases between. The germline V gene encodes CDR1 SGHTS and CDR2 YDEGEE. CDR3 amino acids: CASSPDYTEAFF. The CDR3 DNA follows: TGTGCCAGCAGCCCCGACTACACTGAAGCTTTCTTT.

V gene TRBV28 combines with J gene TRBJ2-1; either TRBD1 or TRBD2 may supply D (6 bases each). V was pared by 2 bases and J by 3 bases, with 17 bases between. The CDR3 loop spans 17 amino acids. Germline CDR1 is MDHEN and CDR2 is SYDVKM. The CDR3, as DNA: TGTGCCAGCAGTTTAGTGTCGGGGGCCTTCGGCTACAATGAGCAGTTCTTC. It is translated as CASSLVSGAFGYNEQFF.

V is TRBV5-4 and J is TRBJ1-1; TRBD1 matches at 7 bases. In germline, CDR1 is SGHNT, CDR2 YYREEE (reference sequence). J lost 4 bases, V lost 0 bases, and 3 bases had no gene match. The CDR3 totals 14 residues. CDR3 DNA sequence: TGTGCCAGCAGCTTGGCGCCAGGGGGCACTGAAGCTTTCTTT. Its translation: CASSLAPGGTEAFF.

The CDR3 region is CASSLVSPEQGPAHTF. Here the CDR3 DNA reads TGTGCCAGCAGTTTAGTCTCCCCTGAGCAGGGCCCTGCCCACACCTTC. This rearrangement joins TRBV28 to TRBJ1-2, with D possibly matching TRBD1 (5 bases). The CDR3 consists of 16 residues. V gave up 2 bases and J gave up 12 bases, with 25 bases separating them. Germline V lookup: CDR1 MDHEN, CDR2 SYDVKM.

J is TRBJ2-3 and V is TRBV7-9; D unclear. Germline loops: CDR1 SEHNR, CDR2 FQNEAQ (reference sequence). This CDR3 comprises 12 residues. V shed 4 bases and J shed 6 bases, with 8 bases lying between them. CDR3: CASSSAADTQYF. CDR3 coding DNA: TGTGCCAGCAGCTCAGCAGCGGATACGCAGTATTTT.

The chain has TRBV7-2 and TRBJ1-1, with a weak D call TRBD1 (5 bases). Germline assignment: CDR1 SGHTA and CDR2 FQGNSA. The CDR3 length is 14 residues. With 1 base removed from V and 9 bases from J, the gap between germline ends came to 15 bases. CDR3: CASSLGLQDVKAFF. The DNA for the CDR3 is TGTGCCAGCAGCTTAGGTCTACAGGACGTGAAAGCTTTCTTT.

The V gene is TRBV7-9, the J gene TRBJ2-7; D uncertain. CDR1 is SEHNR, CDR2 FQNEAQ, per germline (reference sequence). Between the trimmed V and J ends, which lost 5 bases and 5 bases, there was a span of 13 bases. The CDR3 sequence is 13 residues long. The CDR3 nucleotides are TGTGCCAGCAGCCCAATCGGTCTGGACGAGCAGTACTTC. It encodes CASSPIGLDEQYF.